Here is one T cell receptor (beta chain) with its context. Its antigen is currently unknown. These data belong to a study of T cell repertoires in aging, cancer and after chemotherapy. Study-wide results and limits: Compared with age-matched healthy donors, untreated hematological or solid cancer patients showed higher blood TCR clonality. No conclusions about immunological memory after chemotherapy can be drawn from the repertoire data.

Amplification of TCR beta used genomic DNA extracted from peripheral blood. TRB rearrangements spanning V, D and J were amplified using mixed TRB-A/B primers. TCRdb re-derived calls from the multiplex PCR reads in MiXCR, one entry per CDR3 protein. The data contain about 10,000 distinct CDR3 sequences, more than 30% of them singletons. J was trimmed by 4 bases and V by 6 bases; bases with no gene match: 11. The V gene's germline CDR1 is MNHEY and CDR2 SVGEGT. CDR3 length equals 16 residues. The chain has TRBV6-2 or TRBV6-3 and TRBJ2-7; 11 bases are shared with TRBD1. Sample: blood. The receptor comes from a human donor in good health. The CDR3 coding sequence is TGTGCCAGCAGCCCGCTAGGGACAGGGGGGATTTACGAGCAGTACTTC. Protein sequence: CASSPLGTGGIYEQYF.